This T cell receptor (beta chain) was identified during a study of cytomegalovirus exposure and HLA in healthy donors. PCR involved 60 Vbeta and 13 Jbeta primers. Sequenced by immunoSEQ multiplex PCR; TCRdb stores in-frame clones only, minus some. The data contain approximately 100,000 clones, more than 65% of them singletons. Germline V gene lookup returns CDR1 MNHEY and CDR2 SMNVEV (reference sequence). CDR3 length: 17 residues. J was trimmed by 0 bases and V by 1 base; bases with no gene match: 7. The chain links TRBV27 to TRBJ2-3; 7 bases are shared with TRBD1. This clonotype was obtained from a woman younger than 35 in good health and CMV-seropositive. Source material: PBMCs. The DNA for the CDR3 is TGTGCCAGCAGTTTATGGGCAGGGGGAACTAGCACAGATACGCAGTATTTT. It translates to CASSLWAGGTSTDTQYF.